These T cell receptor beta chains were read from a single sample in a study of T-cell memory formation after mild COVID-19. One entry per CDR3 protein results from TCRdb running MiXCR on the 5' RACE reads. The sample carries about 200,000 distinct CDR3 sequences, over 9.5% recorded once. The specimen sequenced was PBMCs or a T cell subset sorted from them (not recorded which). These receptors were taken from a man aged 18 to 29 who had mild COVID-19 (a few samples of this study predate the infection). Cell type and time point are not known. CDR3s include the opening cysteine and the closing phenylalanine or tryptophan. The order of the fields is CDR3 length, J gene, D gene, clone size, V gene, CDR3 protein, CDR3 DNA. D genes are given only for firm matches. Some rows have no size entry. The others give once, few or many, or a class for an expanded clone.

17 TRBJ1-6 NA NA TRBV5-6 CASSLASRPWDNSPLHF TGTGCCAGCAGCTTGGCCAGCCGGCCCTGGGATAATTCACCCCTCCACTTT
16 TRBJ1-2 TRBD1 few TRBV7-2 CASSLFSLGTGDGYTF TGTGCCAGCAGCTTGTTTTCTCTGGGGACAGGGGACGGCTACACCTTC
12 TRBJ1-1 NA NA TRBV20-1 CSASRRSTEAFF TGCAGTGCTTCCAGGAGGTCCACTGAAGCTTTCTTT
16 TRBJ2-3 TRBD2 NA TRBV4-3 CASSPGLAVVTDTQYF TGCGCCAGCAGCCCAGGACTAGCGGTGGTCACAGATACGCAGTATTTT
12 TRBJ1-2 NA NA TRBV12-3/TRBV12-4 CASSLYRGGYTF TGTGCCAGCAGTCTGTATAGGGGTGGCTACACCTTC
16 TRBJ1-1 TRBD1 many TRBV10-3 CAISDRDRAPNTEAFF TGTGCCATCAGTGACCGGGACAGGGCTCCGAACACTGAAGCTTTCTTT
13 TRBJ2-5 NA NA TRBV20-1 CSPQGGDGETQYF TGCAGTCCCCAGGGTGGAGACGGGGAGACCCAGTACTTC
13 TRBJ1-5 NA NA TRBV12-3/TRBV12-4 CASSFNGYQPQHF TGTGCCAGCAGTTTTAACGGATATCAGCCCCAGCATTTT
13 TRBJ1-4 NA few TRBV4-1 CASSQDRRGKLFF TGCGCCAGCAGCCAAGATCGGAGGGGAAAACTGTTTTTT
16 TRBJ2-4 TRBD2 NA TRBV6-5 CASSYSKRGGLSIQYF TGTGCCAGCAGTTACTCCAAGCGGGGGGGCCTCTCCATTCAGTACTTC
16 TRBJ2-5 TRBD2 many TRBV7-9 CASSRNTLSGGATQYF TGTGCCAGCAGCCGAAACACCCTTAGCGGGGGGGCGACCCAGTACTTC